This T cell receptor beta chain is drawn from a study of CD8+ T cells in alopecia areata. Trimming removed 0 bases from V and 4 bases from J, with 4 bases in between. Germline lookup yields CDR1 SNHLY and CDR2 FYNNEI. The CDR3 has 13 amino acids. Whole-study findings and limits: Patients showed less clear TCR sequence sharing than mice, possibly partly because of HLA diversity. Normal scalp had lower clonality than lesional scalp, with alopecia totalis/universalis lesions showing this most strongly.

In regard to this clone: Its antigen is undetermined. Different DNA sequences within this sample yield the same CDR3.

Once RNA had been extracted, it was reverse transcribed into cDNA to act as the sequencing template. The repertoire was sequenced with immunoSEQ multiplex PCR; TCRdb's copy has only in-frame clones and lacks some. The repertoire includes roughly 140,000 clones, approximately 56% of them detected once, and 36% sits in the top ten. The sample was CD8+ T cells sorted from blood. The genes are TRBV2 and TRBJ2-1; D unresolved. This clonotype was obtained from a human donor in good health. The CDR3: CASSEALYNEQFF. For the CDR3, the DNA is TGTGCCAGCAGTGAAGCGCTTTACAATGAGCAGTTCTTC.